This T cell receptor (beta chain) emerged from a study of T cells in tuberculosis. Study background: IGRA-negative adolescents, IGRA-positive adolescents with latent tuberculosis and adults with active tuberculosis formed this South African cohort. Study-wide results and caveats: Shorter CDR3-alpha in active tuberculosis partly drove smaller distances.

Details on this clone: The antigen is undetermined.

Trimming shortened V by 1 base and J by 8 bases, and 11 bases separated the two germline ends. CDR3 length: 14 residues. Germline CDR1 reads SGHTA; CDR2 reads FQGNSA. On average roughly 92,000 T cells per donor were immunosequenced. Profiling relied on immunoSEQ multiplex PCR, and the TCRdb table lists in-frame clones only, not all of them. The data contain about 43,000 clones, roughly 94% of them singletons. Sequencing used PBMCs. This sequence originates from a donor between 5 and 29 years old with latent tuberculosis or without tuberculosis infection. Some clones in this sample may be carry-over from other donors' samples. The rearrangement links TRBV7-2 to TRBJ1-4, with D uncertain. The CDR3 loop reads CASSLEPLGEKLFF. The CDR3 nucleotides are TGTGCCAGCAGCTTAGAACCCCTCGGGGAAAAACTGTTTTTT.